Below are 31 T cell receptor beta chains sequenced from a single sample in a study. From the 5' RACE reads, TCRdb called clonotypes with MiXCR, one entry per CDR3 protein. Seen here are about 54,000 distinct CDR3 sequences, about a sixth observed once, and the top ten hold 2% to 2.5%. The sequencing sample was made of naive CD4+ T cells sorted from blood. The subset here: naive CD4+ T cells, CD4+CD45RA+CD25-. The receptors were sampled from a female donor with breast cancer.

The sample holds many counts of this clonotype. The chain carries TRBV4-1 and TRBJ1-6; D possibly corresponds to TRBD1 (5 bases). The germline gives CDR1 MGHRA, CDR2 YSYEKL. The V and J ends lost 0 bases and 1 base respectively, with 13 bases between them. The CDR3 runs to 18 residues. The chain's CDR3 is CASSQESQGRSYNSPLHF. CDR3 in DNA: TGCGCCAGCAGCCAAGAGAGCCAGGGAAGGTCCTATAATTCACCCCTCCACTTT.

This clonotype was recorded many times. The chain has TRBV9 and TRBJ2-2; 7 bases map to TRBD2. Germline CDR1 is SGDLS and CDR2 is YYNGEE. With 3 bases clipped from V and 1 base from J, the junction kept 6 bases outside the gene matches. CDR3 length equals 16 residues. The chain's CDR3 is CASSAGLGQNTGELFF. CDR3 nucleotides: TGTGCCAGCAGCGCCGGACTAGGGCAGAACACCGGGGAGCTGTTTTTT.

This clonotype was seen a few times. The chain employs TRBV5-1 and TRBJ2-1; no clear D. The germline V gene encodes CDR1 SGHRS and CDR2 YFSETQ. The CDR3 length is 15 residues. V was shortened by 0 bases and J by 9 bases, with 16 bases between the two germline ends. The CDR3: CASSLGQTFGAEQFF. The CDR3 coding sequence is TGCGCCAGCAGCTTGGGCCAGACATTTGGTGCTGAGCAGTTCTTC.

The V gene is TRBV20-1, the J gene TRBJ2-5; the D is unclear. Germline V gives CDR1 DFQATT, CDR2 SNEGSKA (reference sequence). CDR3 length equals 17 residues. V was trimmed by 1 base and J by 1 base, leaving 19 bases between them. CDR3 nucleotide sequence: TGCAGTGCTAGAGTCGGGCGAGTAGGCAGGTCCCAAGAGACCCAGTACTTC. Residues: CSARVGRVGRSQETQYF.

This clonotype was counted at least ten times. V usage is TRBV5-1 and J usage is TRBJ1-5, with D perhaps TRBD1 (5 bases). The CDR3 has 16 amino acids. Looked up from germline, CDR1 is SGHRS and CDR2 is YFSETQ. V lost 4 bases to trimming and J lost 1 base, with 15 bases between them. For the CDR3, the DNA is TGCGCCAGCAGCAGGCTCCCAGGGAGCAGCAATCAGCCCCAGCATTTT. Protein sequence: CASSRLPGSSNQPQHF.

Points on this clonotype: Sequence at one end of the junction differs from germline and may be a read error. The genes are TRBV28 and TRBJ2-7; 8 positions match TRBD1. Germline V lookup: CDR1 MDHEN, CDR2 SYDVKM. The CDR3 sequence is 12 residues long. In nucleotides, the CDR3 is TGTGCCAGCAGTTTAATTTCGGACAGGGAACACTTC. This translates into CASSLISDREHF.

This clonotype was counted only a few times. V is TRBV7-9 and J is TRBJ2-1, with 12 bases identical to TRBD2. Trimming removed 4 bases from V and 7 bases from J; junction bases left unmatched: 8. Germline V gene sequence: CDR1 SEHNR, CDR2 FQNEAQ (reference sequence). This CDR3 has 16 residues. This CDR3 reads CASSSQTSGSWNEQFF. The DNA of the CDR3 is TGTGCCAGCAGCTCCCAGACTAGCGGGAGTTGGAATGAGCAGTTCTTC.

J is TRBJ2-4 and V is TRBV7-9, with D possibly being TRBD2 (6 bases). The germline gives CDR1 SEHNR, CDR2 FQNEAQ (reference sequence). The CDR3 covers 17 residues. The germline V and J ends were trimmed by 1 base and 0 bases, with 13 bases remaining between them. The CDR3 sequence is CASSLVSGLLAKNIQYF. The CDR3, as DNA: TGTGCCAGCAGCTTAGTATCAGGACTACTAGCCAAAAACATTCAGTACTTC. Full variable domain (rest looked up from reference TRBV7-9 and TRBJ2-4): DTGVSQNPRHKITKRGQNVTFRCDPISEHNRLYWYRQTLGQGPEFLTYFQNEAQLEKSRLLSDRFSAERPKGSFSTLEIQRTEQGDSAMYLCASSLVSGLLAKNIQYFGAGTRLSVL.

This clonotype was found a few times. The V gene is TRBV20-1, the J gene TRBJ2-1; D tentatively reads TRBD1 or TRBD2 (5 bases each). Trimming took off 3 bases at V and 4 bases at J, with 19 bases between the two ends. This CDR3 is built from 16 residues. Germline CDR1 DFQATT, CDR2 SNEGSKA (reference sequence). The CDR3 here is CSASEPGRSLYNEQFF. In DNA, the CDR3 is TGCAGTGCTAGTGAACCGGGACGTTCCCTTTACAATGAGCAGTTCTTC.

Concerning this clonotype itself: Its ends do not fully match the called genes, so a read error is possible. CDR3 residues: CANSSGTDPYEQYF. In DNA form, the CDR3 reads TGTGCCAACAGTTCCGGGACGGATCCCTACGAGCAGTACTTC. V is TRBV28 and J is TRBJ2-7; perhaps D is TRBD1 or TRBD2 (5 bases each). CDR1 and CDR2 (germline): MDHEN, SYDVKM. This CDR3 comprises 14 residues. The full variable domain, in which reference TRBV28 and TRBJ2-7 provide the parts outside the CDR3, is DVKVTQSSRYLVKRTGEKVFLECVQDMDHENMFWYRQDPGLGLRLIYFSYDVKMKEKGDIPEGYSVSREKKERFSLILESASTNQTSMYLCANSSGTDPYEQYFGPGTRLTVT.

Of note for this clonotype: This sequence may be a read error, since a much larger clone differs from it by one base. The J gene is TRBJ2-2, the V gene TRBV5-1; a possible D gene is TRBD1 (6 bases). V lost 4 bases and J 1 base, leaving 8 bases between the germline ends. The CDR3 covers 14 residues. In germline, CDR1 is SGHRS, CDR2 YFSETQ. This CDR3 reads CASSRTENTGELFF. The CDR3 nucleotides read TGCGCCAGCAGCCGGACAGAGAACACCGGGGAGCTGTTTTTT.

The rearrangement joins TRBV5-1 to TRBJ2-3, with 7 bases matching TRBD1. V lost 2 bases to trimming and J lost 5 bases; unmatched junction nucleotides: 5. CDR3 length: 14 residues. Germline values: CDR1 SGHRS, CDR2 YFSETQ. The CDR3 is CASSFDRVGDTQYF. The DNA for the CDR3 is TGCGCCAGCAGCTTTGACAGGGTTGGAGATACGCAGTATTTT.

The rearrangement uses TRBV29-1 and TRBJ2-3, with 13 bases aligning to TRBD2. J lost 5 bases, V lost 6 bases, and 8 bases had no gene match. The CDR3 length is 15 residues. Germline V gene data show CDR1 as SQVTM and CDR2 as ANQGSEA. The CDR3 protein is CSVHGLAGVVDTQYF. CDR3 coding DNA: TGCAGCGTACACGGACTAGCGGGAGTTGTAGATACGCAGTATTTT.

As concerns this clonotype: Mismatch with germline at one junction end may stem from a read error. This chain uses TRBV5-1 with TRBJ1-1; 7 bases match TRBD1. There are 13 residues in the CDR3. Germline CDR1 reads SGHRS; CDR2 reads YFSETQ. Here the CDR3 reads CASSLAPGQDWRF. The DNA for the CDR3 is TGCGCCAGCAGCTTGGCCCCTGGACAGGACTGGAGATTT. Using reference TRBV5-1 and TRBJ1-1 for the parts outside the CDR3, the full variable domain is KAGVTQTPRYLIKTRGQQVTLSCSPISGHRSVSWYQQTPGQGLQFLFEYFSETQRNKGNFPGRFSGRQFSNSRSEMNVSTLELGDSALYLCASSLAPGQDWRFGQGTRLTVV.

In its sample, this clonotype was seen many times. The chain recombines TRBV5-1 with TRBJ2-1; 9 bases line up with TRBD1. Germline V CDR1 and CDR2: SGHRS, YFSETQ. The CDR3 is 15 amino acids. Unmatched junction bases numbered 7, after V lost 3 bases and J lost 6 bases. The CDR3 spells CASSWAGQGGNEQFF. The CDR3 DNA reads as TGCGCCAGCAGCTGGGCGGGACAGGGAGGCAATGAGCAGTTCTTC.

The sample holds a few counts of this clonotype. The rearrangement links TRBV20-1 to TRBJ2-7, with 11 bases lining up with TRBD2. Per the germline V gene, CDR1 is DFQATT and CDR2 is SNEGSKA (reference sequence). The V gene end was trimmed by 6 bases and the J gene end by 5 bases; junction bases not matched to a gene: 9. The CDR3 consists of 14 residues. CDR3 loop: CSAQLAGATHEQYF. CDR3 nucleotide sequence: TGCAGTGCCCAACTAGCGGGAGCCACCCACGAGCAGTACTTC.

Remarks on this clonotype: At one end the junction does not follow the germline gene, possibly because of a read error. The chain has TRBV18 and TRBJ2-3; no clear D. The CDR3 is 14 residues long. The germline V gene encodes CDR1 KGHSH and CDR2 LQKENI. CDR3 region: CASSPPGITDTRYF. CDR3 nucleotide sequence: TGTGCCAGCTCACCACCGGGCATAACAGATACGCGGTATTTT. Drawing the rest from reference TRBV18 and TRBJ2-3, the complete variable domain is NAGVMQNPRHLVRRRGQEARLRCSPMKGHSHVYWYRQLPEEGLKFMVYLQKENIIDESGMPKERFSAEFPKEGPSILRIQQVVRGDSAAYFCASSPPGITDTRYFGPGTRLTVL.

The gene calls are TRBV10-3 and TRBJ1-3; no reliable D call. The CDR3 sequence is 13 residues long. Trimming pared 10 bases from V and 8 bases from J, leaving 18 bases between. Germline loops: CDR1 ENHRY, CDR2 SYGVKD. The CDR3 coding sequence is TGTGCCACCCGAGGACCGGGAGGACACACCATATATTTT. Residues: CATRGPGGHTIYF.

This clonotype came up many times. The gene calls are TRBV11-2 and TRBJ1-2; 9 nucleotides agree with TRBD1. V shed 3 bases and J 14 bases; nucleotides not matched to a gene: 16. The CDR3 contains 15 residues. The V gene's germline CDR1 is SGHAT and CDR2 FQNNGV. CDR3 DNA: TGTGCCAGCAGCTTTACGGGGGGACAGGGATCGCTTGGGACCTTC. It codes for CASSFTGGQGSLGTF.

This clonotype was seen at least ten times. The rearrangement uses TRBV7-9 and TRBJ2-1; TRBD2 agrees at 7 bases. The CDR3 spans 13 residues. Germline CDR1 SEHNR, CDR2 FQNEAQ (reference sequence). CDR3 in amino acids: CASGAGRGNEQFF. CDR3 bases: TGTGCAAGCGGGGCGGGAAGGGGAAATGAGCAGTTCTTC. Variable domain in full (rest from reference TRBV7-9 and TRBJ2-1): DTGVSQNPRHKITKRGQNVTFRCDPISEHNRLYWYRQTLGQGPEFLTYFQNEAQLEKSRLLSDRFSAERPKGSFSTLEIQRTEQGDSAMYLCASGAGRGNEQFFGPGTRLTVL.

This clonotype has at least ten counts. V usage is TRBV6-5 and J usage is TRBJ1-5; tentatively, D is TRBD1 (6 bases). Trimming cost V 6 bases and J 6 bases, with 18 bases left between them. The CDR3 is 15 amino acids. Germline CDR1 is MNHEY and CDR2 is SVGAGI. The CDR3 sequence: CASSERGGISQPQHF. The CDR3 bases are TGTGCCAGCAGCGAGAGGGGGGGAATTAGTCAGCCCCAGCATTTT.

The gene calls are TRBV2 and TRBJ2-7; D possibly corresponds to TRBD2 (6 bases). The germline V gene has CDR1 SNHLY and CDR2 FYNNEI. The CDR3 extends over 11 amino acids. In DNA form, the CDR3 reads TGTGCTGCGGGAACAATCCACGAGCAGTACTTC. Translation gives CAAGTIHEQYF.

The V call is TRBV5-1, the J call TRBJ2-1; TRBD2 aligns across 8 bases. The CDR3 extends over 16 amino acids. Germline V gene sequence: CDR1 SGHRS, CDR2 YFSETQ. Trimming at V came to 2 bases and at J to 6 bases, leaving 10 bases not matched to a gene. CDR3 nucleotide sequence: TGCGCCAGCAGCTTCCTACAAGCGGGAGTAGGCAATGAGCAGTTCTTC. This gives the protein CASSFLQAGVGNEQFF.

The chain has TRBV20-1 and TRBJ2-1; D is tentatively TRBD1 or TRBD2 (5 bases each). The ends were cut back, 0 bases at V and 10 bases at J, with 10 bases in the middle. The CDR3 totals 12 residues. Germline CDR1 reads DFQATT; CDR2 reads SNEGSKA (reference sequence). The CDR3 here is CSARDTGGEQFF. In DNA, the CDR3 is TGCAGTGCTAGAGATACAGGAGGAGAGCAGTTCTTC.

This clonotype turned up a few times. The chain joins TRBV7-3 to TRBJ2-2; D uncertain. There are 17 residues in the CDR3. With 5 bases removed from V and 5 bases from J, the gap between germline ends came to 21 bases. The germline V gene encodes CDR1 SGHTA and CDR2 FQGTGA. The CDR3 nucleotides are TGTGCCAGCAGCCCCCAGTGGTCCAGTCCTTTAACCGGGGAGCTGTTTTTT. Its translation is CASSPQWSSPLTGELFF.

The V gene is TRBV6-5, the J gene TRBJ2-1; 12 positions match TRBD2. The CDR3 covers 16 residues. The germline V gene has CDR1 MNHEY and CDR2 SVGAGI. After removal of 6 bases from V and 4 bases from J, the junction contained 7 bases not matched to a gene. CDR3 nucleotides: TGTGCCAGCAGAGCGGGACTAGCGGGCCCTTACAATGAGCAGTTCTTC. This encodes CASRAGLAGPYNEQFF.

This clonotype occurred many times. The V and J genes are TRBV5-6 and TRBJ2-3; D is possibly TRBD2 (7 bases). CDR1 and CDR2 from the germline V gene are SGHDT and YYEEEE. The V end was cut by 0 bases, the J end by 5 bases, with 13 bases between. The CDR3 has 15 amino acids. The CDR3 region has the DNA TGTGCCAGCAGCTTGGTCAGCGGGACAAGAGATACGCAGTATTTT. Amino acids: CASSLVSGTRDTQYF.

Worth noting for this clonotype: This may arise from a read error, as a much more abundant clone is one base away. The chain recombines TRBV4-2 with TRBJ2-3; D remains ambiguous. The CDR3 contains 14 residues. Looked up from germline, CDR1 is LGHNA and CDR2 is YNFKEQ. The V end lost 1 base, the J end lost 5 bases, and 10 bases lay between the germline ends. CDR3 in DNA: TGTGCCAGCAGCCAAGGGAATGGTATAGATACGCAGTATTTT. Amino acids: CASSQGNGIDTQYF.

A note on this clonotype: The CDR3 does not end in the conserved phenylalanine or tryptophan, so this is likely a read error. V gene TRBV6-1 combines with J gene TRBJ2-1, with 9 positions matching TRBD2. After removal of 7 bases from V and 9 bases from J, the junction contained 10 bases not matched to a gene. Per germline, CDR1 MNHNS and CDR2 SASEGT. CDR3 length: 14 residues. CDR3 nucleotides: TGTGCCAGCACGGTTGGACTAGCGTGGAGTGAGCAGTTCTCC. It yields the protein CASTVGLAWSEQFS.

There are a few counts of this clonotype. The junction departs from germline at one end; a sequencing error may be responsible. This rearrangement joins TRBV9 to TRBJ1-4; D is unresolved. In germline, CDR1 is SGDLS, CDR2 YYNGEE. The CDR3 runs to 14 residues. Written as DNA, the CDR3 is TGTGCCAGCAGCGTAGGGACGGATAATGAAGAACTGTTTTTT. This codes for CASSVGTDNEELFF.

CDR3 nucleotide sequence: TGTGCCAGCAGCTTCCGGGGGAGGCAAGATACGCAGTATTTT. It codes for CASSFRGRQDTQYF. The rearrangement joins TRBV7-2 to TRBJ2-3, with a possible D match to TRBD2 (6 bases). In germline, CDR1 is SGHTA, CDR2 FQGNSA. Trimming took off 3 bases at V and 5 bases at J, with 12 bases between the two ends. The CDR3 runs to 14 residues.